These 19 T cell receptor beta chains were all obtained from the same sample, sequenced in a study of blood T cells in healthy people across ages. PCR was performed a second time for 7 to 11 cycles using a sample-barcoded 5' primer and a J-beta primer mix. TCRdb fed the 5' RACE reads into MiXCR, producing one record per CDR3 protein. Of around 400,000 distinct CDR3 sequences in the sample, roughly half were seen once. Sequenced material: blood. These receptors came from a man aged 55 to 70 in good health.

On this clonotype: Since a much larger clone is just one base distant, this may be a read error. The CDR3 coding sequence is TGCAGTGCTGGAGTACCCGGGGGTGAGCAGTTCTTC. Amino acid sequence: CSAGVPGGEQFF. The V and J genes are TRBV20-1 and TRBJ2-1; TRBD2 is a possible D gene (6 bases). CDR3 length equals 12 residues. V was cut by 5 bases and J by 9 bases, with 14 bases left in between. The germline V gene has CDR1 DFQATT and CDR2 SNEGSKA (reference sequence).

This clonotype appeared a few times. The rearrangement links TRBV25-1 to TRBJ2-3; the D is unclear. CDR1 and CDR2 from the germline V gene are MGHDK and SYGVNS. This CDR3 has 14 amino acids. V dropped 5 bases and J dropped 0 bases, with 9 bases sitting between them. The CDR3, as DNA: TGTGCCAGCAGTAAGCCAGCTAGCACAGATACGCAGTATTTT. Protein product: CASSKPASTDTQYF. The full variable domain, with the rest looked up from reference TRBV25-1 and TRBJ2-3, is EADIYQTPRYLVIGTGKKITLECSQTMGHDKMYWYQQDPGMELHLIHYSYGVNSTEKGDLSSESTVSRIRTEHFPLTLESARPSHTSQYLCASSKPASTDTQYFGPGTRLTVL.

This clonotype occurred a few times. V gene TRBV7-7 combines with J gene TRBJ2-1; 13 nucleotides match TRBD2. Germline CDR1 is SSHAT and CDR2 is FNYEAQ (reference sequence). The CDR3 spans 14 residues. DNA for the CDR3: TGTGCTAGCGGCTTAGGACTAGCGGGAGATGAGCAGTTCTTC. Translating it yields CASGLGLAGDEQFF. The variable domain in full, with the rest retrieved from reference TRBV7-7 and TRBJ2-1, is GAGVSQSPRYKVTKRGQDVTLRCDPISSHATLYWYQQALGQGPEFLTYFNYEAQPDKSGLPSDRFSAERPEGSISTLTIQRTEQRDSAMYRCASGLGLAGDEQFFGPGTRLTVL.

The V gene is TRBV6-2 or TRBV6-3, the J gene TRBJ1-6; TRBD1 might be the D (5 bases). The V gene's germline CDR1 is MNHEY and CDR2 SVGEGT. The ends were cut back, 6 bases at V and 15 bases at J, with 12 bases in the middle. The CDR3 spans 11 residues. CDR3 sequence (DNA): TGTGCCAGCAGGGACCAGGGCCTCCTCCACTTT. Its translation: CASRDQGLLHF.

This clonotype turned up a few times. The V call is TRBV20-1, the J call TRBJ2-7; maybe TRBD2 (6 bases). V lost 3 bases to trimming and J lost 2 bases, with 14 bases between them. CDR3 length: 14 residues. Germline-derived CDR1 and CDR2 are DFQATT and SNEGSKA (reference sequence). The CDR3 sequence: CSARSLAPAYEQYF. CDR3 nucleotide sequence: TGCAGTGCTAGGTCACTAGCCCCTGCCTACGAGCAGTACTTC.

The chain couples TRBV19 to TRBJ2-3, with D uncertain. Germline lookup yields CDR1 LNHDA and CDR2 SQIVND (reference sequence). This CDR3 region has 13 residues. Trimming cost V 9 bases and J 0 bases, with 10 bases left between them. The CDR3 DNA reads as TGTGCCAGCCAAACACCTAGCACAGATACGCAGTATTTT. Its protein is CASQTPSTDTQYF.

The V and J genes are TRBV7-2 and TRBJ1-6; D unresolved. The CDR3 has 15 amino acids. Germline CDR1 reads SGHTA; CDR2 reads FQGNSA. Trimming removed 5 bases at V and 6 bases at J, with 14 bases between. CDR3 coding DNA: TGTGCCAGCAGCCCTGGGCGTCAACCTAATTCACCCCTCCACTTT. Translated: CASSPGRQPNSPLHF.

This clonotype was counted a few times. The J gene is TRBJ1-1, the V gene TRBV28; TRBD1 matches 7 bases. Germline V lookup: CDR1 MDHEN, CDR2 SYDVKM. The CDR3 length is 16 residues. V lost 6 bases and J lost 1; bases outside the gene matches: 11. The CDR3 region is CASSKLHRTGNTEAFF. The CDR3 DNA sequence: TGTGCCAGCAGCAAACTACATAGGACAGGGAACACTGAAGCTTTCTTT.

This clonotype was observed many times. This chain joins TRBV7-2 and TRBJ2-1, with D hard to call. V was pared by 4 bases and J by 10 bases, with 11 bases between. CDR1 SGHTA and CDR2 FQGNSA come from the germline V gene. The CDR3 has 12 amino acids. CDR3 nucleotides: TGTGCCAGCAGCTCCGGGCCCCGGGAGCAGTTCTTC. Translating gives CASSSGPREQFF. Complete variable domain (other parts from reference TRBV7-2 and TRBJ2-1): GAGVSQSPSNKVTEKGKDVELRCDPISGHTALYWYRQSLGQGLEFLIYFQGNSAPDKSGLPSDRFSAERTGGSVSTLTIQRTQQEDSAVYLCASSSGPREQFFGPGTRLTVL.

The CDR3 reads CSARTGPLQETQYF. The DNA for the CDR3 is TGCAGTGCTCGGACAGGCCCCCTACAAGAGACCCAGTACTTC. J is TRBJ2-5 and V is TRBV20-1; 7 bases align to TRBD1. V gave up 5 bases and J gave up 2 bases; unmatched junction bases: 8. CDR3 length: 14 amino acids. Germline V gene sequence: CDR1 DFQATT, CDR2 SNEGSKA (reference sequence).

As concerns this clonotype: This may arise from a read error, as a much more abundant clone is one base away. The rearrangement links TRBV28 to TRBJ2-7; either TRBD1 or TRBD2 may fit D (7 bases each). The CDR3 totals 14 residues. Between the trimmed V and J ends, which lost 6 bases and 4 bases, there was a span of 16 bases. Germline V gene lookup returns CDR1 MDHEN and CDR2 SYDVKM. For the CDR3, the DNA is TGTGCCAGCAGGACAGGGAGGGGAAGGTACGAGCAGTACTTC. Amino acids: CASRTGRGRYEQYF.

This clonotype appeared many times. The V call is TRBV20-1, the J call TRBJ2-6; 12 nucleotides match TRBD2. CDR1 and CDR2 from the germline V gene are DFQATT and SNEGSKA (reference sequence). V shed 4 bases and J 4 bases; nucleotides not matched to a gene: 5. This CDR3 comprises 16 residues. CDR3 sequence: CSATTSGRSGANVLTF. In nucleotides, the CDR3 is TGCAGTGCTACAACTAGCGGGAGGTCGGGGGCCAACGTCCTGACTTTC.

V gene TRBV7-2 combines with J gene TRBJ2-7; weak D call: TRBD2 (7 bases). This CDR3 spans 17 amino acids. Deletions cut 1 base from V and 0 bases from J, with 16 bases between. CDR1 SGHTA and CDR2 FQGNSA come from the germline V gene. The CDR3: CASSLGQGRASSYEQYF. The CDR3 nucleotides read TGTGCCAGCAGCTTAGGTCAGGGGAGGGCCAGCTCCTACGAGCAGTACTTC. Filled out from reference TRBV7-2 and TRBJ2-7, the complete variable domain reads GAGVSQSPSNKVTEKGKDVELRCDPISGHTALYWYRQSLGQGLEFLIYFQGNSAPDKSGLPSDRFSAERTGGSVSTLTIQRTQQEDSAVYLCASSLGQGRASSYEQYFGPGTRLTVT.

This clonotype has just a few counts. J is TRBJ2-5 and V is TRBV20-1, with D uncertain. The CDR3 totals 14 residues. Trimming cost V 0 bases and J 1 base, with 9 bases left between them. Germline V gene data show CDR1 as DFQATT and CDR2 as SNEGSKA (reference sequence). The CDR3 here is CSARDPSLQETQYF. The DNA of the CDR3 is TGCAGTGCTAGAGATCCCAGCCTCCAAGAGACCCAGTACTTC.

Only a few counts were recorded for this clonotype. The CDR3 here is CASTRLAGPQDEQFF. CDR3 DNA: TGTGCCAGCACCCGACTAGCGGGGCCCCAGGATGAGCAGTTCTTC. The V and J genes are TRBV12-3 or TRBV12-4 and TRBJ2-1; TRBD2 matches 11 bases. The ends lost 7 bases at V and 8 bases at J; junction bases unmatched: 10. The CDR3 consists of 15 residues.

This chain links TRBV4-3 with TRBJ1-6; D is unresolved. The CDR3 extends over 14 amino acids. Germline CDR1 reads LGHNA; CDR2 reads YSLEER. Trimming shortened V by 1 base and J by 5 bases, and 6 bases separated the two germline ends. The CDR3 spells CASSQVQDNSPLHF. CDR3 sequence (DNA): TGCGCCAGCAGCCAAGTGCAGGATAATTCACCCCTCCACTTT.

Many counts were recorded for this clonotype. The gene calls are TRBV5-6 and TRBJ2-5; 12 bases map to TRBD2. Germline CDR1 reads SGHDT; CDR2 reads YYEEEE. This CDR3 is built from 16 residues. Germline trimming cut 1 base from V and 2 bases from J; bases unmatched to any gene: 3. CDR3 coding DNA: TGTGCCAGCAGCTTGCTCGGACTAGCGGGACAAGAGACCCAGTACTTC. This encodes CASSLLGLAGQETQYF.

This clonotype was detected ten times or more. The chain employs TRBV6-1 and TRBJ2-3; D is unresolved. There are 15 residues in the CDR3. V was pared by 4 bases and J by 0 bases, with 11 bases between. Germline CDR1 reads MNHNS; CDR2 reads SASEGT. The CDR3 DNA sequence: TGTGCCAGCAGTGTCCACGGCACTAGCACAGATACGCAGTATTTT. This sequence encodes CASSVHGTSTDTQYF.

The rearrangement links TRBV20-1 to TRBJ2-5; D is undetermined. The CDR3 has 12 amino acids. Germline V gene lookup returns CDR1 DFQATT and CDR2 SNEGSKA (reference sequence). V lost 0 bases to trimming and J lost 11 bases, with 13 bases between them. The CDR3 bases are TGCAGTGCTAGAGATCCCCTAGGTGAGCAGTACTTC. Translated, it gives CSARDPLGEQYF.